The subject of this entry is one T cell receptor (beta chain). This CDR3 is 15 amino acids long. The V gene lost 2 bases and the J gene lost 6 bases, with 15 bases spanning the gap. From germline, CDR1 is MNHEY and CDR2 SVGAGI. Original handling: Scientists estimated how many nucleated cells there were by amplifying reference gene primers. The data were produced by immunoSEQ multiplex PCR, yet TCRdb's version contains in-frame clones alone and is incomplete. V and J calls and clone size are as listed in that table; D and trimming were resolved from the DNA. The sample lists 200,000 to 250,000 clones; roughly nine tenths were seen once. The entry originates in a study of blood T cell repertoires in COVID-19. Adults between roughly 18 and 89 years of age took part from 24 US areas.

This chain connects TRBV6-5 to TRBJ2-3; D is uncertain. Sequenced input: PBMCs or T cells enriched from blood (not recorded which). This clonotype was sampled from a woman aged 45-65 years in a cohort exposed to, infected with or recovered from COVID-19 (not recorded which). CDR3: CASSYGVETGDTQYF. The CDR3 coding sequence is TGTGCCAGCAGTTACGGAGTTGAGACGGGTGATACGCAGTATTTT.